Below, one T cell receptor (beta chain) is given with its context. Germline assignment: CDR1 KGHDR and CDR2 SFDVKD. V was pared by 3 bases and J by 0 bases, with 7 bases between. This CDR3 has 14 amino acids. The sample originates from a study of blood T cell repertoires in COVID-19. The table came from immunoSEQ multiplex PCR; TCRdb's copy has only in-frame clones and leaves some out. Here the sample spans a few hundred thousand clones, 80% to 90% being singletons. The sequence came from a man aged 18 to 30 who had recovered from COVID-19. The sequencing sample was made of PBMCs or T cells enriched from blood (not recorded which). The chain uses TRBV24-1 and TRBJ1-2; D gene ambiguous. The CDR3 spells CATSDASTNYGYTF. The CDR3 DNA reads TGTGCCACCAGTGATGCCTCTACTAACTATGGCTACACCTTC.